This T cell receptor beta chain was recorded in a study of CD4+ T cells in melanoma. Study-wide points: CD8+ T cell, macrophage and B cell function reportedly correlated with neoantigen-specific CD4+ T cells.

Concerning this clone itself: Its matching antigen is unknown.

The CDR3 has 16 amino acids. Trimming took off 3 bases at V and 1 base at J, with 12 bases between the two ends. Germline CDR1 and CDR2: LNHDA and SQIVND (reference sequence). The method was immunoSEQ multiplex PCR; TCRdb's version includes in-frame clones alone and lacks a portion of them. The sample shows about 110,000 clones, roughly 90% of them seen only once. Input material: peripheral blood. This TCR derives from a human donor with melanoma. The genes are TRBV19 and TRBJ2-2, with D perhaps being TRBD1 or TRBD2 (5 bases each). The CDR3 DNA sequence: TGTGCCAGTAGTATGGCCAGGGACGGGAACACCGGGGAGCTGTTTTTT. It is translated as CASSMARDGNTGELFF. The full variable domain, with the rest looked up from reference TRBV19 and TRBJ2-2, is DGGITQSPKYLFRKEGQNVTLSCEQNLNHDAMYWYRQDPGQGLRLIYYSQIVNDFQKGDIAEGYSVSREKKESFPLTVTSAQKNPTAFYLCASSMARDGNTGELFFGEGSRLTVL.